This T cell receptor beta chain was profiled in a study of T-cell memory formation after mild COVID-19. Across the whole study: Among the donors, TCR clusters were largely specific to each donor.

J lost 5 bases, V lost 3 bases, and 3 bases had no gene match. Germline V gene data show CDR1 as LGHNA and CDR2 as YNFKEQ. This CDR3 contains 15 residues. Constant-segment-primed 5'RACE gave TCR alpha and TCR beta cDNA libraries with sample barcodes and UMIs. From the 5' RACE reads, TCRdb called clonotypes with MiXCR, one entry per CDR3 protein. This sample has 180,000 or so distinct CDR3 sequences, with around 10% found just once. The sequenced sample was PBMCs or a T cell subset sorted from them (not recorded which). The sequence came from a man younger than 35 who had mild COVID-19 (a few samples of this study predate the infection). Cell type and time point are not known. This rearrangement joins TRBV4-2 to TRBJ2-2, with 10 bases lining up with TRBD1. CDR3 nucleotide sequence: TGTGCCAGCAGCCACGGACAGGGGGGGACCGGGGAGCTGTTTTTT. Amino acid sequence: CASSHGQGGTGELFF.